One sample yielded the 10 T cell receptor beta chains listed below, sequenced in a study of cytomegalovirus exposure and HLA in healthy donors. Primers: 60 Vbeta forward and 13 Jbeta reverse. Produced via immunoSEQ multiplex PCR; TCRdb's table is partial and in-frame only. This table holds roughly 88,000 clones, 76% found once. The sample was PBMCs. These receptors all stem from a man aged 25 to 40 in good health and CMV-seropositive.

The chain couples TRBV19 to TRBJ1-1; 8 nucleotides match TRBD1. V shed 1 base and J 5 bases; nucleotides not matched to a gene: 9. From germline, CDR1 is LNHDA and CDR2 SQIVND (reference sequence). This CDR3 comprises 16 residues. The CDR3 spells CASSIAGGGGRTEAFF. DNA for the CDR3: TGTGCCAGTAGTATAGCAGGGGGCGGAGGTCGGACTGAAGCTTTCTTT.

This chain joins TRBV19 and TRBJ2-3; weak D call: TRBD2 (6 bases). With 3 bases removed from V and 5 bases from J, the gap between germline ends came to 15 bases. This CDR3 region has 15 residues. Germline V gene data show CDR1 as LNHDA and CDR2 as SQIVND (reference sequence). The CDR3 region has the DNA TGTGCCAGTAGTATTTGGACTAACCGCGGAGATACGCAGTATTTT. Its translation: CASSIWTNRGDTQYF. Combining the CDR3 with reference TRBV19 and TRBJ2-3 gives the whole variable domain DGGITQSPKYLFRKEGQNVTLSCEQNLNHDAMYWYRQDPGQGLRLIYYSQIVNDFQKGDIAEGYSVSREKKESFPLTVTSAQKNPTAFYLCASSIWTNRGDTQYFGPGTRLTVL.

With respect to this clone: The junction departs from germline at one end; a sequencing error may be responsible. The gene calls are TRBV7-9 and TRBJ2-5; 10 bases match TRBD2. Per the germline V gene, CDR1 is SEHNR and CDR2 is FQNEAQ (reference sequence). The CDR3 has 13 residues. CDR3 nucleotide sequence: TGTTCCAGCACCCTAGCGGGAGTCGAGACCCAGTACTTC. This codes for CSSTLAGVETQYF.

This rearrangement joins TRBV6-1 to TRBJ2-7, with TRBD2 matching 7 bases. CDR3 length: 15 residues. V was pared by 4 bases and J by 1 base, with 7 bases of the junction left unmatched. Looked up from germline, CDR1 is MNHNS and CDR2 is SASEGT. The CDR3 sequence: CASSVGTTGSYEQYV. For the CDR3, the DNA is TGTGCCAGCAGTGTGGGGACTACCGGATCCTACGAGCAGTACGTC.

The chain uses TRBV5-4 and TRBJ2-3, with TRBD2 matching over 7 bases. The germline gives CDR1 SGHNT, CDR2 YYREEE (reference sequence). The CDR3 consists of 15 residues. Trimming removed 7 bases from V and 4 bases from J; junction bases left unmatched: 12. The CDR3 region has the DNA TGTGCCAGCGGCTCGTTCGGACTAGAGGCAGATACGCAGTATTTT. This encodes CASGSFGLEADTQYF. Full variable domain (outside the CDR3, taken from reference TRBV5-4 and TRBJ2-3): ETGVTQSPTHLIKTRGQQVTLRCSSQSGHNTVSWYQQALGQGPQFIFQYYREEENGRGNFPPRFSGLQFPNYSSELNVNALELDDSALYLCASGSFGLEADTQYFGPGTRLTVL.

Only a few counts were recorded for this clone. V is TRBV29-1 and J is TRBJ2-5, with 9 positions matching TRBD1. Germline CDR1 reads SQVTM; CDR2 reads ANQGSEA. V gave up 6 bases and J gave up 1 base; unmatched junction bases: 15. This CDR3 contains 17 residues. The CDR3 DNA sequence: TGCAGCGTCGTTTGGTGGGGACAGGGTCGGAGCCAAGAGACCCAGTACTTC. Translating gives CSVVWWGQGRSQETQYF.

The chain employs TRBV7-9 and TRBJ2-2, with TRBD1 as a possible D gene (5 bases). The germline CDR1 and CDR2 sequences are SEHNR and FQNEAQ (reference sequence). V was cut by 2 bases and J by 3 bases, with 10 bases left in between. The CDR3 is made up of 15 amino acids. For the CDR3, the DNA is TGTGCCAGCAGCTTATATCAAGGGGACACCGGGGAGCTGTTTTTT. Amino acid sequence: CASSLYQGDTGELFF.

The V gene is TRBV16, the J gene TRBJ1-5; D gene uncertain. Trimming cost V 0 bases and J 2 bases, with 8 bases left between them. CDR1 is KGHSY, CDR2 FQNENV, per germline. CDR3 size: 15 residues. In DNA, the CDR3 is TGTGCCAGCAGCCAATCAACGGAGGGCAATCAGCCCCAGCATTTT. Amino acid sequence: CASSQSTEGNQPQHF.

In nucleotides, the CDR3 is TGTGCCAGCAGCTTGTTGAGGACAGGGGGGACACCCCTCCACTTT. Residues: CASSLLRTGGTPLHF. The rearrangement joins TRBV5-6 to TRBJ1-6; TRBD1 matches 10 bases. This CDR3 comprises 15 residues. Trimming cost V 1 base and J 11 bases; bases outside gene matches: 6. Germline V gene lookup returns CDR1 SGHDT and CDR2 YYEEEE.

The CDR3 DNA reads as TGTGCCACACGCCAGCGGGGGGTAGAGACCCAGTACTTC. Translated: CATRQRGVETQYF. The J gene is TRBJ2-5, the V gene TRBV6-5; TRBD2 matches 9 bases. The CDR3 covers 13 residues. Trimming took 10 bases from V and 4 from J; bases not matched to a gene: 7. The germline V gene encodes CDR1 MNHEY and CDR2 SVGAGI.